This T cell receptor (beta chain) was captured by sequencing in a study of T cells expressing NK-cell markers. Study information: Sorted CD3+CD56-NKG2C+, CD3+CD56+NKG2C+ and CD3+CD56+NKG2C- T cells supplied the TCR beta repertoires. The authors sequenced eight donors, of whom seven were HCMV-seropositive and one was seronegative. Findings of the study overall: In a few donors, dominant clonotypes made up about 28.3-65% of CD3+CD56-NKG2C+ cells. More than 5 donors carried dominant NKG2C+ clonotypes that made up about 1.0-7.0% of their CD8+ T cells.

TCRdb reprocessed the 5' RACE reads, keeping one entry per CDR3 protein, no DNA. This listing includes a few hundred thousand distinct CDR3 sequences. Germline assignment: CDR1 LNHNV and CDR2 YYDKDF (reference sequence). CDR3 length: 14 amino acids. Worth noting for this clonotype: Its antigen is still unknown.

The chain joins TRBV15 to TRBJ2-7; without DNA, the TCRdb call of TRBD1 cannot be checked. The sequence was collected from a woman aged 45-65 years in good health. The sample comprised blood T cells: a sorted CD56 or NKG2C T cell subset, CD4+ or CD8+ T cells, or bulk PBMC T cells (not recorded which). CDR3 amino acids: CATSRDLQGIEQYF.